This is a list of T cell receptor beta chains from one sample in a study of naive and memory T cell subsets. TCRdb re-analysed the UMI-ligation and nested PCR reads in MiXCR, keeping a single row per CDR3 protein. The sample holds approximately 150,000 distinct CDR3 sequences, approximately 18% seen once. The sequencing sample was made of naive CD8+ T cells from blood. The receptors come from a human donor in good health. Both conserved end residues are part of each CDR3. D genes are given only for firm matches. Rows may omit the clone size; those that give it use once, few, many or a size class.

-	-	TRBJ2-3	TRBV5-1	CASSLIGFPDTQYF	TGCGCCAGCAGCTTAATTGGGTTCCCAGATACGCAGTATTTT
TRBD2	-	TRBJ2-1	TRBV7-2	CASSLDRTSGNEQFF	TGTGCCAGCAGCTTAGACCGGACTAGCGGCAATGAGCAGTTCTTC
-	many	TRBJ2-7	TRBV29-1	CSGRAGNEQYF	TGCAGCGGGAGAGCAGGGAACGAGCAGTACTTC
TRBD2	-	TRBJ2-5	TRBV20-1	CSARDGASGRAGETQYF	TGCAGTGCTAGAGATGGAGCTAGCGGGAGGGCCGGGGAGACCCAGTACTTC
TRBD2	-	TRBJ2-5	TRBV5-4	CASSLELAGVETQYF	TGTGCCAGCAGCTTGGAACTAGCGGGAGTAGAGACCCAGTACTTC
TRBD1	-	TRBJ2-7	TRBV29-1	CSVETGDVSYEQYF	TGCAGCGTAGAAACAGGGGATGTCAGCTACGAGCAGTACTTC
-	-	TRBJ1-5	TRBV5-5	CASSFNVRHSNQPQHF	TGTGCCAGCAGCTTTAACGTCAGGCATAGCAATCAGCCCCAGCATTTT
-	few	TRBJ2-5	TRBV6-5	CASRGGETQYF	TGTGCCAGCCGAGGGGGGGAGACCCAGTACTTC
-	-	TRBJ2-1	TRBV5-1	CASSMRSGRGDEQFF	TGCGCCAGCAGTATGAGGAGTGGCAGGGGCGATGAGCAGTTCTTC
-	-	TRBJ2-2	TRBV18	CASSPTANTGELFF	TGTGCCAGCTCACCTACAGCGAACACCGGGGAGCTGTTTTTT
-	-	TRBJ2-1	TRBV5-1	CASSLDLGYVPNEQFF	TGCGCCAGCAGCTTGGATCTGGGGTATGTCCCCAATGAGCAGTTCTTC
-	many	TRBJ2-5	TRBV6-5	CASRQQSYQETQYF	TGTGCCAGCAGACAACAATCGTACCAAGAGACCCAGTACTTC
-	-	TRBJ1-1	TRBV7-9	CASSPPVANTEAFF	TGTGCCAGCAGCCCCCCGGTGGCGAACACTGAAGCTTTCTTT
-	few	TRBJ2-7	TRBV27	CASSLRDVSSYEQYF	TGTGCCAGCAGCCTCCGGGACGTAAGCTCCTACGAGCAGTACTTC
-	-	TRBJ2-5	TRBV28	CASSRGQLRYQETQYF	TGTGCCAGCAGCCGCGGACAGCTACGGTACCAAGAGACCCAGTACTTC
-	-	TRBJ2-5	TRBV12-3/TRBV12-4	CASSSVQETQYF	TGTGCCAGCAGTTCGGTCCAAGAGACCCAGTACTTC
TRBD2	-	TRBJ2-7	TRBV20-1	CSARDLFSGRFEPYEQYF	TGCAGTGCTAGAGATTTATTTAGCGGGAGGTTCGAGCCCTACGAGCAGTACTTC
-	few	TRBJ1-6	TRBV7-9	CASSLTDSDLPDSPLHF	TGTGCCAGCAGCTTGACAGATTCAGATCTTCCGGATTCACCCCTCCACTTT
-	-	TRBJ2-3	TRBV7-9	CASSFRLRTSSGSTDTQYF	TGTGCCAGCAGCTTCAGATTGAGGACATCGAGCGGCAGCACAGATACGCAGTATTTT
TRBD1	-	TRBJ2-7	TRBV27	CASSSRDRGSYEQYF	TGTGCCAGCAGTTCACGGGACAGGGGGAGCTACGAGCAGTACTTC
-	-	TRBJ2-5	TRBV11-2	CASSLGDWGGETQYF	TGTGCCAGCAGCTTAGGGGACTGGGGAGGAGAGACCCAGTACTTC
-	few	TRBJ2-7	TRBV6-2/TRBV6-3	CASSHPRDTYEQYF	TGTGCCAGCAGTCATCCCAGGGATACCTACGAGCAGTACTTC
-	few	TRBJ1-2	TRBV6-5	CASSNATYYGYTF	TGTGCCAGCAGCAACGCTACCTACTATGGCTACACCTTC
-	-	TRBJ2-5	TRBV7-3	CASSPHWGLSETQYF	TGTGCCAGCAGCCCCCATTGGGGGCTCTCAGAGACCCAGTACTTC
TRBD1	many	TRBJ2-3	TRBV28	CASSSEQGADTQYF	TGTGCCAGCAGTTCGGAACAGGGGGCAGATACGCAGTATTTT
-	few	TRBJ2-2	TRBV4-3	CASSQDKAGGTGELFF	TGCGCCAGCAGCCAAGATAAGGCAGGGGGGACCGGGGAGCTGTTTTTT
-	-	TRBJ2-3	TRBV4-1	CASSQEFFLDTQYF	TGCGCCAGCAGCCAAGAGTTTTTTCTGGATACGCAGTATTTT
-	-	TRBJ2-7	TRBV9	CASSVGQALAYEQYF	TGTGCCAGCAGCGTAGGGCAGGCGTTAGCCTACGAGCAGTACTTC
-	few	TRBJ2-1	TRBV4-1	CASSHARPVNEQFF	TGCGCCAGCAGCCACGCCCGCCCCGTTAATGAGCAGTTCTTC
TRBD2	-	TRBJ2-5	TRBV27	CASSLLAGNQETQYF	TGTGCCAGCAGTTTACTAGCGGGAAATCAAGAGACCCAGTACTTC
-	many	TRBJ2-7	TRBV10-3	CAIETGDSYEQYF	TGTGCCATCGAGACGGGGGACAGCTACGAGCAGTACTTC
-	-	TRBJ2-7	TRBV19	CASSIVGSKERQYF	TGTGCCAGTAGTATAGTGGGATCGAAGGAAAGGCAGTACTTC
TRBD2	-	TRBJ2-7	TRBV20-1	CSAREVTYEQYF	TGCAGTGCTCGGGAGGTAACCTACGAGCAGTACTTC
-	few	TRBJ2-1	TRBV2	CASSVGELDEQFF	TGTGCCAGCAGTGTGGGGGAGTTAGATGAGCAGTTCTTC
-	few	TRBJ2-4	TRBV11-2	CASSLGQFITKNIQYF	TGTGCCAGCAGCTTGGGGCAGTTTATAACCAAAAACATTCAGTACTTC
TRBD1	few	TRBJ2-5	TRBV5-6	CASSGSGTVQETQYF	TGTGCCAGCAGCGGGTCCGGGACAGTCCAAGAGACCCAGTACTTC
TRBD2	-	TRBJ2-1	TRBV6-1	CASSELAGFNEQFF	TGTGCCAGCAGTGAACTAGCGGGTTTTAATGAGCAGTTCTTC